This T cell receptor (beta chain) appears in the sequencing data of a study of blood T cell repertoires in COVID-19. TCRdb's copy holds only in-frame clones and misses some; the assay was immunoSEQ multiplex PCR. Of approximately 50,000 clones in the sample, about 92% were seen once. The V end was cut by 0 bases, the J end by 2 bases, with 19 bases between. The CDR3 runs to 19 residues. Germline V CDR1 and CDR2: SNHLY, FYNNEI. The TCR was taken from a human donor in a cohort sampled during active COVID-19. The chain uses TRBV2 and TRBJ2-2; D is possibly TRBD2 (6 bases). Input material: peripheral blood. The CDR3 nucleotides read TGTGCCAGCAGTGAAGCGGGGAGGTGGCGCACTACTAACACCGGGGAGCTGTTTTTT. This sequence encodes CASSEAGRWRTTNTGELFF.